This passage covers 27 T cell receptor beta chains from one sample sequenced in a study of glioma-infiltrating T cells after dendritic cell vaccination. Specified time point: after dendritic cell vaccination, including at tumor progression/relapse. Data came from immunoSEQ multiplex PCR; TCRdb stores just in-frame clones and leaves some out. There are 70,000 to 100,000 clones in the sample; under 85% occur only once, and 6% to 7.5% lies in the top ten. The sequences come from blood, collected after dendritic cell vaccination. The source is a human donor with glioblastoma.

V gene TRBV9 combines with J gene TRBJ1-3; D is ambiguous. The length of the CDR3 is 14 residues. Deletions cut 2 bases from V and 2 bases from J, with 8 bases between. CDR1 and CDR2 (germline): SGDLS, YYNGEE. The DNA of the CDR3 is TGTGCCAGCAGCGTTGCCGGGGCTGGAAACACCATATATTTT. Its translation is CASSVAGAGNTIYF.

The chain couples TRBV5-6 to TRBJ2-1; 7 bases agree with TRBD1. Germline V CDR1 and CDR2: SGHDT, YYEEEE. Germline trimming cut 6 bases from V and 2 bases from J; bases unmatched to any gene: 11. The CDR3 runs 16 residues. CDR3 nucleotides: TGTGCCAGCAACAGCTGGGGGCAGGGGGCCTACAATGAGCAGTTCTTC. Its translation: CASNSWGQGAYNEQFF.

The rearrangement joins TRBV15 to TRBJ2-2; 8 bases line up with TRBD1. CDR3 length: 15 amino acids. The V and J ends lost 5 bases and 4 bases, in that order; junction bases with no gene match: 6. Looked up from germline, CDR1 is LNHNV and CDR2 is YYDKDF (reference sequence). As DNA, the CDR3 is TGTGCCACCAGCGAGGACAGGGTCGTCACCGGGGAGCTGTTTTTT. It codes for CATSEDRVVTGELFF.

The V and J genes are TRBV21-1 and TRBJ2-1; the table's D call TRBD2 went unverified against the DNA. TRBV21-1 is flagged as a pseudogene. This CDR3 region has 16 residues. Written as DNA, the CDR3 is TGTGCCAGCAGCGAATACTTAGCGGGGGGGCTCAATGAGCAGTTCTTC. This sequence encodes CASSEYLAGGLNEQFF.

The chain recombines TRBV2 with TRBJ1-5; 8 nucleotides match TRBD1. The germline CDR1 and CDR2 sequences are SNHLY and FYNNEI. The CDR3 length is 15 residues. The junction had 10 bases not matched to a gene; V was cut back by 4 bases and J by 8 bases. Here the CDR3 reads CASSAQDRVIEPQHF. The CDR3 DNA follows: TGTGCCAGCAGTGCCCAGGACAGGGTAATTGAGCCCCAGCATTTT.

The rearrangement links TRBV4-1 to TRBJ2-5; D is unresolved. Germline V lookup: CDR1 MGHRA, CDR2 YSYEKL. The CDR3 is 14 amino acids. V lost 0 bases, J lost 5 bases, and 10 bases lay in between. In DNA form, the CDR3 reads TGCGCCAGCAGCCAAGACCACAGCCCCGAGACCCAGTACTTC. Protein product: CASSQDHSPETQYF.

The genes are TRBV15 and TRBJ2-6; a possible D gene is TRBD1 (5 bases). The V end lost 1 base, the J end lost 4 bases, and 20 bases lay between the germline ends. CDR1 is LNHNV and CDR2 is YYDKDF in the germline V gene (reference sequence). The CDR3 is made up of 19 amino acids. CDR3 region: CATSRAKMVGVTGANVLTF. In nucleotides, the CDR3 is TGTGCCACCAGCAGAGCCAAAATGGTAGGGGTAACGGGGGCCAACGTCCTGACTTTC.

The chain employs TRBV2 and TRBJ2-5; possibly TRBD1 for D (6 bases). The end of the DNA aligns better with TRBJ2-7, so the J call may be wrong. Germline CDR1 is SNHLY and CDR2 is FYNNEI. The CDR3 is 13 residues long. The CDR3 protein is CASNGQGFNEQYF. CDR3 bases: TGTGCCAGCAATGGGCAGGGGTTCAACGAGCAGTACTTC.

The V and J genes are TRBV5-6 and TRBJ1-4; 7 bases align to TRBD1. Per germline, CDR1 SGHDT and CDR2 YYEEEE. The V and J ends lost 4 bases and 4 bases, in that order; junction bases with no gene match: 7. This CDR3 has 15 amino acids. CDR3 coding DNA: TGTGCCAGCAGCCTGGGGGACAGAGTTAATGAAAAACTGTTTTTT. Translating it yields CASSLGDRVNEKLFF.

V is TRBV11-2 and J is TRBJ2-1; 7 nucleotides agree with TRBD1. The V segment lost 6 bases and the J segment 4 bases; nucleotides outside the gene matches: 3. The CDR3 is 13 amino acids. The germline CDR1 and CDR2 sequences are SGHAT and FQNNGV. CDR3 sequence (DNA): TGTGCCAGCAGAGGGACAGCTTACAATGAGCAGTTCTTC. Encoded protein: CASRGTAYNEQFF.

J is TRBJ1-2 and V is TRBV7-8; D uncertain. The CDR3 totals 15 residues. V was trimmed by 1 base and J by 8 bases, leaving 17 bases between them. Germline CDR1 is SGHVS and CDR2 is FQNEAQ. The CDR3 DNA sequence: TGTGCCAGCAGCTTAGTGGCCGGGGAGGGATCCGGCTACACCTTC. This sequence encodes CASSLVAGEGSGYTF.

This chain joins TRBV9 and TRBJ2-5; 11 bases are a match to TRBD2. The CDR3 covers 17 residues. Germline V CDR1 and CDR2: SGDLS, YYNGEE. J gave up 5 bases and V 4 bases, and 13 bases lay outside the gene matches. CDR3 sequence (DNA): TGTGCCAGCAGCCCCCGGGTGTTAGCGGGGGGGTATGAGACCCAGTACTTC. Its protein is CASSPRVLAGGYETQYF.

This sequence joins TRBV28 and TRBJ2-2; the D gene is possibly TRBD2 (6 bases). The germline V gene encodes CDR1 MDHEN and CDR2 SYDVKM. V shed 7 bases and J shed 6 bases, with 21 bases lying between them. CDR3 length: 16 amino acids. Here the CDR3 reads CASTARGAGGPGELFF. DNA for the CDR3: TGTGCCAGCACCGCTAGAGGAGCCGGAGGGCCCGGGGAGCTGTTTTTT.

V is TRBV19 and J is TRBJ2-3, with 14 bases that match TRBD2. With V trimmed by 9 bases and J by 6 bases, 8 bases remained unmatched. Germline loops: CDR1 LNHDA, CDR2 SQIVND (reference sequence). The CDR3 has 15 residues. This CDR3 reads CASRRGTSGGDTQYF. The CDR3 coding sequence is TGTGCCAGCAGACGAGGGACTAGCGGGGGCGATACGCAGTATTTT.

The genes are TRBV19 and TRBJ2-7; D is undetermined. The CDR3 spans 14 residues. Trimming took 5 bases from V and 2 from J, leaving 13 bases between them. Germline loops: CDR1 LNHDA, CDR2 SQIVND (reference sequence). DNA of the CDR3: TGTGCCAGTAGTTCCCAGTCCTCCACCTACGAGCAGTACTTC. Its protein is CASSSQSSTYEQYF.

CDR3 DNA sequence: TGTGCCAGCAGCCACGCGGGACGCGACACTGAAGCTTTCTTT. The encoded protein is CASSHAGRDTEAFF. The chain combines TRBV7-9 with TRBJ1-1, with D maybe TRBD1 (5 bases). Germline V CDR1 and CDR2: SEHNR, FQNEAQ (reference sequence). This CDR3 has 14 amino acids. V gave up 5 bases and J gave up 3 bases, with 13 bases separating them.

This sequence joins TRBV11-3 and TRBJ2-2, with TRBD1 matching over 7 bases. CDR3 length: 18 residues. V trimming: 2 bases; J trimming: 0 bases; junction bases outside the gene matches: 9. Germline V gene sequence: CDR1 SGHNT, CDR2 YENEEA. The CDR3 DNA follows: TGTGCCAGCAGCTTATCAAGGCTGGGGACAGCGAACACCGGGGAGCTGTTTTTT. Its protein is CASSLSRLGTANTGELFF.

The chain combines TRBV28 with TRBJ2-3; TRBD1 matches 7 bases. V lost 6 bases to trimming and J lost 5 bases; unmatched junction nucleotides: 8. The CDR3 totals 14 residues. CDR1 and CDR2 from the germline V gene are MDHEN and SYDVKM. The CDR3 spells CASSRQGVEDTQYF. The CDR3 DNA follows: TGTGCCAGCAGCCGGCAGGGGGTCGAAGATACGCAGTATTTT.

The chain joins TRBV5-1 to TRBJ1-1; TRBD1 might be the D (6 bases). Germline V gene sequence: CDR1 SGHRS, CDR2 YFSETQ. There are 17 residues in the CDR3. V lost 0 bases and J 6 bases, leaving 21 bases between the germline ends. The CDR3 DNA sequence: TGCGCCAGCAGCTTGGCCGCTTTCGGGACAATTGGCGCTGAAGCTTTCTTT. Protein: CASSLAAFGTIGAEAFF. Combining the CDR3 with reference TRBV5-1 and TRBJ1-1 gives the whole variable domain KAGVTQTPRYLIKTRGQQVTLSCSPISGHRSVSWYQQTPGQGLQFLFEYFSETQRNKGNFPGRFSGRQFSNSRSEMNVSTLELGDSALYLCASSLAAFGTIGAEAFFGQGTRLTVV.

In DNA, the CDR3 is TGCGCCAGCAGCCGACATTCTGGTGGGGTTGAGAGGGCCCCTGAAGCTTTCTTT. Protein sequence: CASSRHSGGVERAPEAFF. The J gene is TRBJ1-1, the V gene TRBV4-1, with D hard to call. CDR1 MGHRA and CDR2 YSYEKL come from the germline V gene. Trimming took 4 bases from V and 6 from J, leaving 27 bases between them. This CDR3 has 18 amino acids.

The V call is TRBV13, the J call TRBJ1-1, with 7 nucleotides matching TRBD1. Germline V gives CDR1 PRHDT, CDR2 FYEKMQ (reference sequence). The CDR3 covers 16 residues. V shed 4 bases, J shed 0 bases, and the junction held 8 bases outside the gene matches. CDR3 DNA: TGTGCCAGCAGCTGGTATACGGACAGGTTGAACACTGAAGCTTTCTTT. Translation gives CASSWYTDRLNTEAFF.

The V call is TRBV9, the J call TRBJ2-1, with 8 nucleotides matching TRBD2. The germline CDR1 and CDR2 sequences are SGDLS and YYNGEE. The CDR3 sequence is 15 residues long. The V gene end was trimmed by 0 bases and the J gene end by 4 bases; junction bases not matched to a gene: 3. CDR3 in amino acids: CASSVEASGYNEQFF. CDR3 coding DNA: TGTGCCAGCAGCGTAGAGGCTAGCGGGTACAATGAGCAGTTCTTC.

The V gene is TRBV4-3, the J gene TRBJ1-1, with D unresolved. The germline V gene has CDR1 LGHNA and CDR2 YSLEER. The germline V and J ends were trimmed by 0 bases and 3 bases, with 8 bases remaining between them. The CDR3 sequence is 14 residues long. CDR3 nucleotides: TGCGCCAGCAGCCAAGATGGAGGGCACACTGAAGCTTTCTTT. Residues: CASSQDGGHTEAFF.

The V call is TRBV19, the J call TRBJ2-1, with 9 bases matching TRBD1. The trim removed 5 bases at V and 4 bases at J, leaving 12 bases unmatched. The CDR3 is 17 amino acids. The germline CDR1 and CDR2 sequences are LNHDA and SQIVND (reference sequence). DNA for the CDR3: TGTGCCAGTAGTCTGACATCCGGGACAGGGAGTTACAATGAGCAGTTCTTC. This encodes CASSLTSGTGSYNEQFF.

The CDR3 nucleotides read TGCGCCAGCAGCTTGGTCCCTGGCCCCTACGAGCAGTACTTC. It yields the protein CASSLVPGPYEQYF. The V call is TRBV5-1, the J call TRBJ2-7; D ambiguous. CDR1 is SGHRS and CDR2 is YFSETQ in the germline V gene. CDR3 size: 14 residues. V lost 0 bases and J lost 2, with 9 bases in between.

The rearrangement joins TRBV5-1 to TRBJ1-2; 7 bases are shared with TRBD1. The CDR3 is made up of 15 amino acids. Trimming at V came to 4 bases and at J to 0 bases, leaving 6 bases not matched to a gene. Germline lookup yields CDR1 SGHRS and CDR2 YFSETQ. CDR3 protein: CASSPGQTTNYGYTF. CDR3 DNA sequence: TGCGCCAGCAGCCCGGGACAGACAACTAACTATGGCTACACCTTC.

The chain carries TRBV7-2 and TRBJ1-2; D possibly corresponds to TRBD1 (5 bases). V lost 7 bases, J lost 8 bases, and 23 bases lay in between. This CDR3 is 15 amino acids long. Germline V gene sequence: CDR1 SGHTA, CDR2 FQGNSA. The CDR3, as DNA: TGTGCCAGCACCCCCCTAATAGGGGCCCAGGCCGGCTACACCTTC. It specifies CASTPLIGAQAGYTF.